This T cell receptor beta chain was identified during a study of T cell responses to AZD1222 COVID-19 vaccine. Study conclusions and caveats: CD4 TCRs covered the whole spike, strongest at regions 160-218 and 743-854. Reports indicate that nearly half of spike-specific TCRs are directed at unmutated variant regions. Possibly, clonal diversity was underestimated; donors were largely white British and included more females.

This CDR3 is 14 amino acids long. With 8 bases removed from V and 2 bases from J, the gap between germline ends came to 14 bases. Germline V gene lookup returns CDR1 WSHSY and CDR2 SAAADI. Details on this clone: Its antigen is currently unknown.

Profiled with immunoSEQ multiplex PCR; TCRdb holds only in-frame clones, not every one. The data contain roughly 150,000 clones, 80% to 95% of them seen just once; the ten biggest clones take up approximately 4.8%. The sequence derives from an adult in good health. This specimen consisted of peripheral blood, obtained on day 0 of AZD1222 vaccination. J is TRBJ2-3 and V is TRBV10-2; no definite D call. The CDR3 sequence is CASVSLSLTDTQYF. Here the CDR3 DNA reads TGCGCCAGCGTGAGTCTGTCCCTCACAGATACGCAGTATTTT.